The 15 T cell receptor beta chains reported below all come from one sample, sequenced in a study of blood T cell repertoires in COVID-19. Using immunoSEQ multiplex PCR, the repertoire was profiled, and TCRdb retains in-frame clones only, with some absent. The sample yields 140,000 or so clones, approximately 84% seen once. Material: peripheral blood. These receptors originate from a woman aged 55-69 years with acute or convalescent COVID-19.

The chain carries TRBV24-1 and TRBJ1-1, with D possibly being TRBD1 (6 bases). The length of the CDR3 is 11 residues. V was pared by 4 bases and J by 11 bases, with 10 bases between. CDR1 KGHDR and CDR2 SFDVKD come from the germline V gene. The DNA for the CDR3 is TGTGCCACCAGTGAGGGGACAACCGCTTTCTTT. The encoded protein is CATSEGTTAFF.

The V gene is TRBV5-4, the J gene TRBJ1-1; no reliable D call. Germline loops: CDR1 SGHNT, CDR2 YYREEE (reference sequence). The V gene lost 1 base and the J gene lost 2 bases, with 9 bases spanning the gap. The CDR3 totals 14 residues. The CDR3 is CASSLLNKNTEAFF. CDR3 DNA: TGTGCCAGCAGCTTGCTTAACAAAAACACTGAAGCTTTCTTT.

V is TRBV5-1 and J is TRBJ2-1, with 7 bases lining up with TRBD2. CDR1 is SGHRS and CDR2 is YFSETQ in the germline V gene. The V and J ends lost 4 bases and 10 bases, in that order; junction bases with no gene match: 11. The CDR3 runs to 14 residues. CDR3 nucleotide sequence: TGCGCCAGCAGCAGCGGGATGGGCCCCGAGGAGCAGTTCTTC. Protein product: CASSSGMGPEEQFF.

This chain links TRBV6-5 with TRBJ1-3; D gene ambiguous. The CDR3 sequence is 14 residues long. V was shortened by 10 bases and J by 5 bases, with 18 bases between the two germline ends. Germline values: CDR1 MNHEY, CDR2 SVGAGI. The CDR3 DNA follows: TGTGCCACCTCTGGGCAGTCCTGGAGAAACACCATATATTTT. Amino acid sequence: CATSGQSWRNTIYF.

A few counts support this clone. V usage is TRBV28 and J usage is TRBJ1-4, with 7 nucleotides matching TRBD1. After removal of 5 bases from V and 4 bases from J, the junction contained 16 bases not matched to a gene. The length of the CDR3 is 18 residues. Germline V gene lookup returns CDR1 MDHEN and CDR2 SYDVKM. In DNA, the CDR3 is TGTGCCAGCAGTCGACTATCACTAACAGGGGAATATAATGAAAAACTGTTTTTT. Translation: CASSRLSLTGEYNEKLFF.

This clone occurred a few times. One junction end disagrees with the germline gene, perhaps due to a read error. The chain recombines TRBV9 with TRBJ2-1, with 8 bases that match TRBD2. Germline CDR1 SGDLS, CDR2 YYNGEE. The CDR3 totals 15 residues. The CDR3 reads CASSVAEREYSEQFF. As DNA, the CDR3 is TGTGCCAGCAGCGTAGCCGAGCGGGAGTACAGTGAGCAGTTCTTC.

This clone came up a few times. This sequence joins TRBV11-2 and TRBJ2-7; the D gene is possibly TRBD2 (6 bases). This CDR3 spans 13 amino acids. The V gene lost 0 bases and the J gene lost 6 bases, with 9 bases spanning the gap. The germline CDR1 and CDR2 sequences are SGHAT and FQNNGV. DNA of the CDR3: TGTGCCAGCAGCTTAGACGGCGGGACCGAGCAGTACTTC. Its protein product is CASSLDGGTEQYF. The variable domain in full, completed from reference TRBV11-2 and TRBJ2-7, reads EAGVAQSPRYKIIEKRQSVAFWCNPISGHATLYWYQQILGQGPKLLIQFQNNGVVDDSQLPKDRFSAERLKGVDSTLKIQPAKLEDSAVYLCASSLDGGTEQYFGPGTRLTVT.

The gene calls are TRBV27 and TRBJ1-1; no clear D. Trimming pared 2 bases from V and 4 bases from J, leaving 8 bases between. Germline V lookup: CDR1 MNHEY, CDR2 SMNVEV (reference sequence). CDR3 length: 13 amino acids. CDR3 sequence (DNA): TGTGCCAGCAGTTTAACTCTTCTCACTGAAGCTTTCTTT. This codes for CASSLTLLTEAFF.

The V call is TRBV6-5, the J call TRBJ2-1; D is perhaps TRBD2 (6 bases). Trimming removed 4 bases from V and 2 bases from J, with 15 bases in between. This CDR3 region has 16 residues. CDR1 is MNHEY and CDR2 is SVGAGI in the germline V gene. The chain's CDR3 is CASSWSGVVPYNEQFF. CDR3 coding DNA: TGTGCCAGCAGTTGGTCGGGAGTCGTCCCCTACAATGAGCAGTTCTTC.

The chain joins TRBV9 to TRBJ2-2; 8 nucleotides agree with TRBD2. V gave up 3 bases and J gave up 6 bases; unmatched junction bases: 10. The germline V gene has CDR1 SGDLS and CDR2 YYNGEE. The CDR3 consists of 16 residues. DNA for the CDR3: TGTGCCAGCAGCGGAAGACAAGCGGGGGCGTCCGGGGAGCTGTTTTTT. This gives the protein CASSGRQAGASGELFF.

This clone was seen only a few times. This chain connects TRBV28 to TRBJ2-7; a weak D match, TRBD1 (6 bases). CDR3 length: 14 residues. Germline CDR1 reads MDHEN; CDR2 reads SYDVKM. V gave up 5 bases and J gave up 5 bases, with 16 bases separating them. CDR3 nucleotide sequence: TGTGCCAGCAGTGGGCCGGGACACGCTCACGAGCAGTACTTC. This encodes CASSGPGHAHEQYF.

The chain uses TRBV6-4 and TRBJ1-1, with D possibly being TRBD1 (5 bases). Looked up from germline, CDR1 is MRHNA and CDR2 is SNTAGT. The V and J ends lost 0 bases and 10 bases respectively, with 12 bases between them. The length of the CDR3 is 13 residues. The CDR3, as DNA: TGTGCCAGCAGTGACTCGATACCAGGGCGAGCTTTCTTT. Translating gives CASSDSIPGRAFF.

This chain uses TRBV19 with TRBJ2-1; a weak D match, TRBD2 (5 bases). The CDR3 runs to 15 residues. V was clipped by 3 bases and J by 4 bases, with 13 bases between them. Per the germline V gene, CDR1 is LNHDA and CDR2 is SQIVND (reference sequence). The CDR3 sequence is CASSIVLAPYNEQFF. The CDR3 DNA reads as TGTGCCAGTAGTATTGTCCTAGCCCCGTACAATGAGCAGTTCTTC.

The chain joins TRBV6-2 or TRBV6-3 to TRBJ1-5, with a possible D match to TRBD1 (6 bases). Trimming removed 3 bases at V and 7 bases at J, with 16 bases between. CDR3 length: 15 amino acids. Germline CDR1 reads MNHEY; CDR2 reads SVGEGT. In nucleotides, the CDR3 is TGTGCCAGCAGTTATGGGGACATGGGGAAACAGCCCCAGCATTTT. Encoded protein: CASSYGDMGKQPQHF.

The rearrangement uses TRBV3-1 (or the pseudogene TRBV3-2) and TRBJ2-3, with 7 positions matching TRBD2. In germline, CDR1 is LGHDT, CDR2 YNNKEL (reference sequence). This CDR3 has 15 residues. Trimming removed 2 bases from V and 4 bases from J; junction bases left unmatched: 6. The CDR3 here is CASSQHGTMADTQYF. The CDR3 bases are TGTGCCAGCAGCCAACACGGGACTATGGCAGATACGCAGTATTTT.